This is a list of T cell receptor beta chains from one sample in a study of blood T cell repertoires in COVID-19. Libraries were prepared by immunoSEQ multiplex PCR; TCRdb keeps only in-frame clonotypes and omits some of them. This sample yields approximately 30,000 clones, of which roughly nine tenths are seen a single time; about 0.55% belongs to the top ten. The sequencing input was peripheral blood. All receptors derive from a woman aged 35 to 49 with active or convalescent COVID-19. Each CDR3 is given with its conserved first and last residue. The order of the fields is clone size, D gene, J gene, V gene, CDR3 protein, CDR3 DNA. D genes are given only for firm matches. Clone size is not always given. Where it is, it says once, few, many or a class for expanded clones.

abundance: -; d_gene: TRBD1; j_gene: TRBJ2-1; v_gene: TRBV25-1; CDR3aa: CASSATGTGLAEQFF; CDR3nt: TGTGCCAGCAGTGCGACAGGGACAGGACTCGCTGAGCAGTTCTTC
abundance: -; d_gene: -; j_gene: TRBJ1-1; v_gene: TRBV15; CDR3aa: CATSRDSTGAKNTEAFF; CDR3nt: TGTGCCACCAGCAGAGACTCGACGGGAGCTAAGAACACTGAAGCTTTCTTT
abundance: -; d_gene: -; j_gene: TRBJ2-1; v_gene: TRBV11-3; CDR3aa: CASSPISGNEQFF; CDR3nt: TGTGCCAGCAGCCCTATTAGCGGCAATGAGCAGTTCTTC
abundance: -; d_gene: -; j_gene: TRBJ2-1; v_gene: TRBV29-1; CDR3aa: CSVAGAGPDNEQFF; CDR3nt: TGCAGCGTTGCTGGGGCGGGACCAGACAATGAGCAGTTCTTC
abundance: -; d_gene: -; j_gene: TRBJ1-5; v_gene: TRBV27; CDR3aa: CASSATTGSQPQHF; CDR3nt: TGTGCCAGCAGTGCTACGACAGGTAGTCAGCCCCAGCATTTT
abundance: -; d_gene: TRBD2; j_gene: TRBJ2-1; v_gene: TRBV30; CDR3aa: CAWSVPGTSGGGSYNEQFF; CDR3nt: TGTGCCTGGAGTGTTCCCGGGACTAGCGGGGGGGGCTCCTACAATGAGCAGTTCTTC
abundance: once; d_gene: -; j_gene: TRBJ2-2; v_gene: TRBV2; CDR3aa: CASSVGAKVTGELFF; CDR3nt: TGTGCCAGCAGTGTGGGAGCAAAGGTCACCGGGGAGCTGTTTTTT
abundance: -; d_gene: TRBD2; j_gene: TRBJ2-7; v_gene: TRBV28; CDR3aa: CASSLWGLAEGSSYEQYF; CDR3nt: TGTGCCAGCAGTTTATGGGGACTAGCGGAGGGATCTTCCTACGAGCAGTACTTC
abundance: -; d_gene: -; j_gene: TRBJ1-1; v_gene: TRBV7-9; CDR3aa: CASSLGVWEDTEAFF; CDR3nt: TGTGCCAGCAGCCTGGGGGTCTGGGAGGACACTGAAGCTTTCTTT
abundance: -; d_gene: TRBD2; j_gene: TRBJ2-1; v_gene: TRBV9; CDR3aa: CASSVGQAGNEQFF; CDR3nt: TGTGCCAGCAGCGTAGGCCAAGCGGGGAATGAGCAGTTCTTC
abundance: once; d_gene: TRBD1; j_gene: TRBJ1-1; v_gene: TRBV4-2; CDR3aa: CASSLGQGGDTEAFF; CDR3nt: TGTGCCAGCAGCCTGGGACAGGGAGGTGACACTGAAGCTTTCTTT
abundance: -; d_gene: -; j_gene: TRBJ2-7; v_gene: TRBV30; CDR3aa: CAWLVSSYEQYF; CDR3nt: TGTGCCTGGTTAGTAAGCTCCTACGAGCAGTACTTC
abundance: -; d_gene: TRBD1; j_gene: TRBJ1-1; v_gene: TRBV24-1; CDR3aa: CATSTGVRDTEAFF; CDR3nt: TGTGCCACCAGTACAGGGGTGAGGGACACTGAAGCTTTCTTT
abundance: few; d_gene: TRBD1; j_gene: TRBJ1-5; v_gene: TRBV30; CDR3aa: CAWSLGQGSQPQHF; CDR3nt: TGTGCCTGGAGTCTCGGACAGGGTAGTCAGCCCCAGCATTTT
abundance: -; d_gene: -; j_gene: TRBJ2-5; v_gene: TRBV18; CDR3aa: CASSLADSRETQYF; CDR3nt: TGTGCCAGCTCATTGGCCGACAGTAGGGAGACCCAGTACTTC
abundance: -; d_gene: TRBD1; j_gene: TRBJ1-2; v_gene: TRBV10-3; CDR3aa: CAIGQDRGYGYTF; CDR3nt: TGTGCCATAGGACAGGACCGGGGCTATGGCTACACCTTC
abundance: -; d_gene: -; j_gene: TRBJ2-5; v_gene: TRBV2; CDR3aa: CASSSGTQETQYF; CDR3nt: TGTGCCAGCAGTTCAGGTACCCAAGAGACCCAGTACTTC
abundance: -; d_gene: -; j_gene: TRBJ1-2; v_gene: TRBV11-3; CDR3aa: CASSILTGYGYTF; CDR3nt: TGTGCCAGCAGCATCCTGACAGGCTATGGCTACACCTTC